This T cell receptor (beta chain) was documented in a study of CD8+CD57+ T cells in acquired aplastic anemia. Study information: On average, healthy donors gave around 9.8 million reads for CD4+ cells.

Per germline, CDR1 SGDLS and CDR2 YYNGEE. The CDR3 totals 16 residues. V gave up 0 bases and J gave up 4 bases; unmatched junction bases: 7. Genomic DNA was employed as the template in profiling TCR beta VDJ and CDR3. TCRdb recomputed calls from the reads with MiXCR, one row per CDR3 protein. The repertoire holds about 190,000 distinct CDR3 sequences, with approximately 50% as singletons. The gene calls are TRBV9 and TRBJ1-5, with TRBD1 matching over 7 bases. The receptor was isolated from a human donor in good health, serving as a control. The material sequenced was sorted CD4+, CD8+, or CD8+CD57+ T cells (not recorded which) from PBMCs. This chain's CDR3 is CASSVGQGGENQPQHF. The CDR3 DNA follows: TGTGCCAGCAGCGTAGGACAGGGTGGGGAGAATCAGCCCCAGCATTTT.